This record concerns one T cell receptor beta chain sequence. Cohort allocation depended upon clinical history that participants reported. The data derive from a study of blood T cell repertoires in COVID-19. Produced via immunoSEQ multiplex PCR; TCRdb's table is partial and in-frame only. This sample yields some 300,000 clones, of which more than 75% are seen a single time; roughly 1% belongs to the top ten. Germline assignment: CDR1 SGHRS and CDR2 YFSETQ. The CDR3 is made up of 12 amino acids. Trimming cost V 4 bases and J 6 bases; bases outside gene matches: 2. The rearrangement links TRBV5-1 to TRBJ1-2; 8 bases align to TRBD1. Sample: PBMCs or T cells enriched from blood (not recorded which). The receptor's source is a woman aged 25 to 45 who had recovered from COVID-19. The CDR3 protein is CASSTDRDGYTF. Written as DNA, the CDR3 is TGCGCCAGCAGCACGGACAGGGATGGCTACACCTTC.